These 20 T cell receptor beta chains originate from one sample sequenced in a study of siplizumab effects on memory and regulatory T cells. The method was immunoSEQ multiplex PCR; TCRdb's version includes in-frame clones alone and lacks a portion of them. The sample has tens of thousands of clones; less than 90% are singletons. Material for sequencing was memory CD4+ T cells sorted from blood. These receptors came from a human donor in good health.

The V call is TRBV10-1, the J call TRBJ2-3; 14 bases match TRBD2. The CDR3 spans 16 residues. The trim removed 6 bases at V and 4 bases at J, leaving 6 bases unmatched. Germline values: CDR1 WNHNN, CDR2 SYGVQD (reference sequence). The CDR3 is CASSPGLAGGADTQYF. The CDR3 DNA reads as TGCGCCAGCAGCCCCGGACTAGCGGGAGGAGCAGATACGCAGTATTTT.

This clone has a single count. The V call is TRBV2, the J call TRBJ1-1; a weak D match, TRBD1 (6 bases). Trimming took 7 bases from V and 7 from J, leaving 25 bases between them. The germline V gene encodes CDR1 SNHLY and CDR2 FYNNEI. The CDR3 contains 16 residues. The CDR3 nucleotides read TGTGCCAGCATTTCCCCTGCGGCACCCCAGGGGAGTGAAGCTTTCTTT. Its translation: CASISPAAPQGSEAFF.

This clone was found a few times. V usage is TRBV7-9 and J usage is TRBJ1-4; maybe TRBD1 (6 bases). Looked up from germline, CDR1 is SEHNR and CDR2 is FQNEAQ (reference sequence). With 3 bases removed from V and 8 bases from J, the gap between germline ends came to 13 bases. This CDR3 has 14 residues. In nucleotides, the CDR3 is TGTGCCAGCAGCTTGGGACACTTAGAAGAAAAACTGTTTTTT. Its translation: CASSLGHLEEKLFF.

The chain employs TRBV19 and TRBJ1-1, with 7 bases fitting TRBD1. V gave up 10 bases and J gave up 4 bases; unmatched junction bases: 15. The CDR3 has 15 residues. Looked up from germline, CDR1 is LNHDA and CDR2 is SQIVND (reference sequence). Written as DNA, the CDR3 is TGTGCCACCGACTCTAGACAGGGCAGAGGCACTGAAGCTTTCTTT. Amino acid sequence: CATDSRQGRGTEAFF.

The chain recombines TRBV13 with TRBJ1-1; D unclear. CDR3 size: 13 residues. The V end was cut by 5 bases, the J end by 3 bases, with 10 bases between. Germline CDR1 reads PRHDT; CDR2 reads FYEKMQ (reference sequence). CDR3 nucleotides: TGTGCCAGCAGCGGGCGGAGGTACACTGAAGCTTTCTTT. Its protein product is CASSGRRYTEAFF.

This chain uses TRBV5-1 with TRBJ2-5, with 10 bases fitting TRBD2. Germline CDR1 SGHRS, CDR2 YFSETQ. The CDR3 totals 16 residues. J was trimmed by 4 bases and V by 0 bases; bases with no gene match: 6. Here the CDR3 reads CASSLGPSGSGETQYF. Written as DNA, the CDR3 is TGCGCCAGCAGCTTGGGGCCTAGCGGGAGTGGAGAGACCCAGTACTTC.

The chain employs TRBV27 and TRBJ2-7; D may be TRBD1 or TRBD2 (5 bases each). Trimming took off 6 bases at V and 1 base at J, with 13 bases between the two ends. This CDR3 has 14 residues. Germline V CDR1 and CDR2: MNHEY, SMNVEV (reference sequence). CDR3 DNA sequence: TGTGCCAGCAGACAAGGGACGGTTTCCTACGAGCAGTACTTC. Amino acid sequence: CASRQGTVSYEQYF.

This chain links TRBV7-9 with TRBJ2-2; 8 nucleotides match TRBD2. Germline-derived CDR1 and CDR2 are SEHNR and FQNEAQ (reference sequence). The CDR3 covers 16 residues. The trim removed 3 bases at V and 2 bases at J, leaving 5 bases unmatched. As DNA, the CDR3 is TGTGCCAGCAGCTTCCGGCGGGGGGTAAACACCGGGGAGCTGTTTTTT. This translates into CASSFRRGVNTGELFF. Complete variable domain (other parts from reference TRBV7-9 and TRBJ2-2): DTGVSQNPRHKITKRGQNVTFRCDPISEHNRLYWYRQTLGQGPEFLTYFQNEAQLEKSRLLSDRFSAERPKGSFSTLEIQRTEQGDSAMYLCASSFRRGVNTGELFFGEGSRLTVL.

The chain links TRBV19 to TRBJ1-2; 7 bases fit TRBD1. Germline values: CDR1 LNHDA, CDR2 SQIVND (reference sequence). V shed 6 bases and J 4 bases; nucleotides not matched to a gene: 8. The CDR3 is 14 residues long. The chain's CDR3 is CASSIPGGSYGYTF. CDR3 DNA sequence: TGTGCCAGTAGCATCCCAGGGGGTAGCTATGGCTACACCTTC.

The rearrangement links TRBV11-3 to TRBJ2-1; D is uncertain. This CDR3 has 15 residues. Germline CDR1 is SGHNT and CDR2 is YENEEA. V dropped 1 base and J dropped 0 bases, with 7 bases sitting between them. The CDR3 spells CASSLGSISYNEQFF. CDR3 bases: TGTGCCAGCAGCTTAGGGTCTATCTCCTACAATGAGCAGTTCTTC.

The chain has TRBV7-9 and TRBJ1-6; 7 bases are shared with TRBD1. CDR1 and CDR2 (germline): SEHNR, FQNEAQ (reference sequence). The V gene end was trimmed by 6 bases and the J gene end by 0 bases; junction bases not matched to a gene: 14. This CDR3 has 19 amino acids. CDR3 DNA: TGTGCCAGCAGTTCTAAGACAGGGATGGCAAGCTCCTATAATTCACCCCTCCACTTT. Translation: CASSSKTGMASSYNSPLHF.

This sequence joins TRBV2 and TRBJ1-5; a weak D match, TRBD1 (6 bases). Germline assignment: CDR1 SNHLY and CDR2 FYNNEI. This CDR3 has 14 residues. V shed 7 bases and J shed 2 bases, with 12 bases lying between them. The CDR3 region has the DNA TGTGCCAGCACCGGGTCAGGGGGCAATCAGCCCCAGCATTTT. Translation gives CASTGSGGNQPQHF.

This clone has only a few counts. The chain links TRBV28 to TRBJ2-5; TRBD2 matches at 7 bases. The CDR3 totals 14 residues. The V and J ends lost 4 bases and 1 base, in that order; junction bases with no gene match: 3. Germline V gives CDR1 MDHEN, CDR2 SYDVKM. The CDR3 loop is CASSWLAAQETQYF. CDR3 DNA: TGTGCCAGCAGTTGGCTAGCGGCCCAAGAGACCCAGTACTTC.

This clone was counted a few times. CDR3: CASSPGGGRTDTQYF. CDR3 DNA sequence: TGTGCCAGCAGCCCCGGTGGGGGCCGCACAGATACGCAGTATTTT. The V gene is TRBV7-2, the J gene TRBJ2-3; D may be TRBD1 (6 bases). The V gene's germline CDR1 is SGHTA and CDR2 FQGNSA. The CDR3 is made up of 15 amino acids. Deletions cut 5 bases from V and 1 base from J, with 13 bases between.

The rearrangement uses TRBV5-4 and TRBJ2-5, with no clear D. The CDR3 loop spans 13 amino acids. Germline CDR1 and CDR2: SGHNT and YYREEE (reference sequence). The V end lost 2 bases, the J end lost 5 bases, and 10 bases lay between the germline ends. CDR3 DNA sequence: TGTGCCAGCAGCTTTGAGGTGCGCGAGACCCAGTACTTC. It codes for CASSFEVRETQYF.

This chain connects TRBV5-5 to TRBJ1-1, with D perhaps TRBD1 (5 bases). Germline values: CDR1 SGHKS, CDR2 YYEKEE (reference sequence). With 0 bases removed from V and 0 bases from J, the gap between germline ends came to 18 bases. The CDR3 totals 18 residues. The CDR3 bases are TGTGCCAGCAGCTTGGTAAGGGGCAGCCAGATTATGAACACTGAAGCTTTCTTT. Amino acids: CASSLVRGSQIMNTEAFF.

The rearrangement links TRBV29-1 to TRBJ2-5, with 10 bases matching TRBD1. The germline gives CDR1 SQVTM, CDR2 ANQGSEA. The CDR3 extends over 14 amino acids. V shed 4 bases, J shed 6 bases, and the junction held 8 bases outside the gene matches. The CDR3 bases are TGCAGCGTTGGTAGGGACAGGGGAGGAAAGACCCAGTACTTC. This translates into CSVGRDRGGKTQYF.

This sequence joins TRBV5-4 and TRBJ2-2; perhaps TRBD2 as D (6 bases). The germline CDR1 and CDR2 sequences are SGHNT and YYREEE (reference sequence). The CDR3 is made up of 14 amino acids. V was trimmed by 4 bases and J by 6 bases, leaving 13 bases between them. This CDR3 reads CASSATRSPGELFF. The CDR3 DNA follows: TGTGCCAGCAGCGCGACTAGGTCCCCCGGGGAGCTGTTTTTT.

Only one count was recorded for this clone. V and J are TRBV5-4 and TRBJ1-2; TRBD1 agrees at 7 bases. V shed 2 bases and J 5 bases; nucleotides not matched to a gene: 6. The CDR3 is 14 residues long. Germline loops: CDR1 SGHNT, CDR2 YYREEE (reference sequence). This CDR3 is CASSLQGNDYGYTF. CDR3 DNA sequence: TGTGCCAGCAGCTTACAGGGGAATGATTATGGCTACACCTTC.

The chain has TRBV10-1 and TRBJ1-4; 7 bases match TRBD1. This CDR3 has 17 residues. Germline assignment: CDR1 WNHNN and CDR2 SYGVQD (reference sequence). The J segment lost 4 bases and the V segment lost 6 bases, leaving 14 bases of the junction unmatched. The CDR3 spells CASSRRQGDSGNEKLFF. The CDR3, as DNA: TGCGCCAGCAGCCGAAGACAGGGAGATAGCGGTAATGAAAAACTGTTTTTT.